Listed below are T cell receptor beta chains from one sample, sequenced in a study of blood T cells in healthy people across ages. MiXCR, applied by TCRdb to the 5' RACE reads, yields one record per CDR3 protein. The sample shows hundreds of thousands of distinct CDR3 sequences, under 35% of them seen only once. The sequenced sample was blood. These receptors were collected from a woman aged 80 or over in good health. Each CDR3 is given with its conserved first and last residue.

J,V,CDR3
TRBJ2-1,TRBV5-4,CASSLKTSQIPVEQFF
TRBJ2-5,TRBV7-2,CASSLLPQGLGETQYF
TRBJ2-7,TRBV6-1,CASSEGLARTHEQYF
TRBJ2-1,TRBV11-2,CASSLDVLTSYNEQFF
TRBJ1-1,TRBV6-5,CATLKGNTEAFF
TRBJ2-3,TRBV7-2,CASSLSFGVYEKDTQYF
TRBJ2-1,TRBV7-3,CASSLRGGAGVRDEQFF
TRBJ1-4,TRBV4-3,CASSRGGMNEKLFF
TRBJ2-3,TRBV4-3,CASSLRGSGTDTQYF
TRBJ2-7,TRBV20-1,CSARFGAQLLYEQYF
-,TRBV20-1,CSASLDRVEETQYF
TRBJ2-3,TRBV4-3,CASSRGSSDTQYF
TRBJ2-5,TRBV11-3,CASSSQRGRETQYF
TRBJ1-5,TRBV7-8,CASSFQTRHANQPQHF
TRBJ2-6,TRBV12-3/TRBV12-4,CASSFGTGPFLTF
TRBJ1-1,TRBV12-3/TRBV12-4,CASSLSGNTEAFF
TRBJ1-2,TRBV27,CASSPTAGVAAYGCTF
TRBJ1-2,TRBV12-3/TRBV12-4,CASSSSGHLLLGPGYTF
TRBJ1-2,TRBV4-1,CASSPIAHGQSCGYTF
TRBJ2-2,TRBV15,CATSRDRGVAGELFF
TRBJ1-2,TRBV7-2,CASSHRDRFYGYTF
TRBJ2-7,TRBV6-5,CASSYSGQGLHEQYF
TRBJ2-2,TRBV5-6,CASSPTGALNTGELFF
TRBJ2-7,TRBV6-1,CASSDLRTATYEQYF
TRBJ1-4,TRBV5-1,CASSLLPLDSEKLFF
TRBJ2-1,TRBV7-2,CASSLQGSAYNEQFF
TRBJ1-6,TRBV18,CASSSTRDIPLHF
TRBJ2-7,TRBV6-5,CASSRPQGREQYF
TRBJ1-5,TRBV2,CASRDTGSGNQPQHF
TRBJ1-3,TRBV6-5,CASSLQGEPSGNTIYF
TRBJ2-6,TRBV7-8,CASSFAGHSGANVLTF
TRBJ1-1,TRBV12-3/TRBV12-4,CASRDDMPNTEAFF
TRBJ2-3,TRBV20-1,CSAYPPRGKEDTQYF
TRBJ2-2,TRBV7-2,CASSRVGTANTGELFF
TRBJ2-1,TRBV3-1,CASSPWGSGGGNEQFF
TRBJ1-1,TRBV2,CASSERETEAFF
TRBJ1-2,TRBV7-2,CASSPQGKIRKGYTF
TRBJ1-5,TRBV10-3,CAISESKQGADAQHF
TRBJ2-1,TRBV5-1,CASSSGQGGDEQFF
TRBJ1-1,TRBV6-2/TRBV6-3,CASSYAGLNTEAFF
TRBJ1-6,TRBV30,CAWRPLYSRNSPLHF
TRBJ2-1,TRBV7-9,CASSLKGPAAPYNEQFF
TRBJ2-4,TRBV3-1,CASSQWEGGEVLKNIQYF
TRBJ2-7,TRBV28,CASSVDRRGYEQYF
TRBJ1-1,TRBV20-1,CSAPVGGTEAFF
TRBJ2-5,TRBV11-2,CASSLGLAAQAQYF
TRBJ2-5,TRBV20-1,CSAPTGTGAPRETQYF
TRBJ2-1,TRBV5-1,CASSPGQNYNEQFF
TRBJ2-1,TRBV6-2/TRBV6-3,CASSPEWAYNEQFF
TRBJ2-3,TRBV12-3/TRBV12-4,CASSGTGGHTDMQYF
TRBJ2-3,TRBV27,CASSLIQTDTQYF
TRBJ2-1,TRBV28,CASNQGGRGLDNEQFF
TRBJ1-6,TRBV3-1,CASSQERILNSPLHF
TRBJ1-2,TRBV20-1,CSARGEYGYTF